Below, 32 T cell receptor beta chains from the same sample are listed, as sequenced in a study of blood T cell repertoires in COVID-19. Libraries were prepared by immunoSEQ multiplex PCR; TCRdb keeps only in-frame clonotypes and omits some of them. Of around 72,000 clones listed, roughly 87% are singletons. The sequencing input was peripheral blood. Every receptor here comes from a woman aged 45-65 years with acute or convalescent COVID-19.

The chain is built from TRBV6-5 and TRBJ2-4; no clear D. V was clipped by 9 bases and J by 10 bases, with 16 bases between them. This CDR3 is 12 amino acids long. Germline lookup yields CDR1 MNHEY and CDR2 SVGAGI. CDR3 sequence reads: CASRHGSRIQYF. The CDR3 nucleotides are TGTGCCAGTAGACACGGCTCCAGGATTCAGTACTTC.

The CDR3 loop is CASSLRGGEKLFF. CDR3 coding DNA: TGTGCCAGCAGCTTAAGAGGGGGTGAAAAACTGTTTTTT. V and J are TRBV7-2 and TRBJ1-4; D is possibly TRBD1 (6 bases). In germline, CDR1 is SGHTA, CDR2 FQGNSA. The CDR3 is 13 amino acids. Trimming removed 2 bases from V and 7 bases from J, with 8 bases in between.

V usage is TRBV6-5 and J usage is TRBJ1-1, with D possibly being TRBD1 (6 bases). The CDR3 runs to 15 residues. CDR1 is MNHEY, CDR2 SVGAGI, per germline. Deletions cut 5 bases from V and 2 bases from J, with 15 bases between. The DNA for the CDR3 is TGTGCCAGCAGTCAAACGAGACAGGCAAACACTGAAGCTTTCTTT. Encoded protein: CASSQTRQANTEAFF.

V gene TRBV6-5 combines with J gene TRBJ1-1, with D tentatively TRBD1 (6 bases). CDR3 length equals 15 residues. V gave up 0 bases and J gave up 0 bases, with 8 bases separating them. CDR1 MNHEY and CDR2 SVGAGI come from the germline V gene. The DNA for the CDR3 is TGTGCCAGCAGTTACTCGCAGGGGTTGAACACTGAAGCTTTCTTT. Residues: CASSYSQGLNTEAFF.

The V gene is TRBV13, the J gene TRBJ2-1; D not certain. V lost 3 bases and J lost 8, with 11 bases in between. Germline V CDR1 and CDR2: PRHDT, FYEKMQ (reference sequence). CDR3 length: 13 residues. The CDR3 loop reads CASSFSSVYEQFF. As DNA, the CDR3 is TGTGCCAGCAGCTTCTCTAGTGTGTATGAGCAGTTCTTC.

This chain connects TRBV2 to TRBJ1-2; D is unresolved. The CDR3 is 14 amino acids. Germline loops: CDR1 SNHLY, CDR2 FYNNEI. V was clipped by 4 bases and J by 3 bases, with 12 bases between them. The CDR3 coding sequence is TGTGCCAGCAGTGGAGGTCGCCGGGACTATGGCTACACCTTC. Translating gives CASSGGRRDYGYTF.

The chain employs TRBV27 and TRBJ1-6, with no clear D. Per the germline V gene, CDR1 is MNHEY and CDR2 is SMNVEV (reference sequence). The CDR3 loop spans 15 amino acids. The germline V and J ends were trimmed by 1 base and 9 bases, with 13 bases remaining between them. CDR3 sequence (DNA): TGTGCCAGCAGTTTATTTGGGGAGGCAACTTCACCCCTCCACTTT. Translation: CASSLFGEATSPLHF.

The V call is TRBV6-5, the J call TRBJ1-6; 10 bases agree with TRBD1. V was clipped by 6 bases and J by 8 bases; unmatched bases: 1. CDR1 MNHEY and CDR2 SVGAGI come from the germline V gene. This CDR3 contains 13 residues. The CDR3: CASRGQGHSPLHF. The CDR3 DNA is TGTGCCAGCAGGGGACAGGGGCATTCACCCCTCCACTTT.

The rearrangement uses TRBV9 and TRBJ1-1, with D maybe TRBD1 (5 bases). Germline CDR1 is SGDLS and CDR2 is YYNGEE. The CDR3 runs to 13 residues. V lost 0 bases to trimming and J lost 6 bases, with 9 bases between them. CDR3 residues: CASSVGLGAEAFF. CDR3 DNA: TGTGCCAGCAGCGTAGGCCTAGGGGCTGAAGCTTTCTTT.

The J gene is TRBJ2-2, the V gene TRBV4-2; TRBD2 matches 10 bases. From germline, CDR1 is LGHNA and CDR2 YNFKEQ. Trimming at V came to 4 bases and at J to 1 base, leaving 3 bases not matched to a gene. CDR3 length: 16 amino acids. CDR3 amino acids: CASSLGTSENTGELFF. The CDR3 region has the DNA TGTGCCAGCAGCCTGGGGACTAGCGAGAACACCGGGGAGCTGTTTTTT.

This clone was detected only a few times. This sequence joins TRBV15 and TRBJ2-1; 7 bases agree with TRBD1. V gave up 5 bases and J gave up 5 bases; unmatched junction bases: 9. Germline V gene data show CDR1 as LNHNV and CDR2 as YYDKDF (reference sequence). This CDR3 comprises 15 residues. In DNA, the CDR3 is TGTGCCACCAGCCAACCTCAGGGGGACCACAATGAGCAGTTCTTC. This sequence encodes CATSQPQGDHNEQFF.

This sequence joins TRBV9 and TRBJ2-1; possibly TRBD2 for D (6 bases). CDR3 length equals 15 residues. In germline, CDR1 is SGDLS, CDR2 YYNGEE. With 4 bases removed from V and 4 bases from J, the gap between germline ends came to 15 bases. This CDR3 reads CASSSLGGSYNEQFF. CDR3 coding DNA: TGTGCCAGCAGCTCCCTCGGGGGTTCGTACAATGAGCAGTTCTTC.

V and J are TRBV6-1 and TRBJ1-1, with TRBD1 as a possible D gene (6 bases). This CDR3 region has 16 residues. The V end lost 3 bases, the J end lost 1 base, and 15 bases lay between the germline ends. CDR1 is MNHNS, CDR2 SASEGT, per germline. CDR3 nucleotide sequence: TGTGCCAGCAGTGAGTACTTTACAGGGTCGAACACTGAAGCTTTCTTT. Encoded protein: CASSEYFTGSNTEAFF.

This chain uses TRBV14 with TRBJ2-3; a weak D match, TRBD2 (5 bases). The V gene's germline CDR1 is SGHDN and CDR2 FVKESK. This CDR3 region has 15 residues. V lost 1 base, J lost 1 base, and 9 bases lay in between. CDR3 sequence reads: CASSQAGFRTDTQYF. The CDR3 bases are TGTGCCAGCAGCCAAGCGGGATTTCGCACAGATACGCAGTATTTT.

The chain recombines TRBV12-5 with TRBJ2-5; 7 bases are shared with TRBD1. CDR3 length equals 15 residues. The V gene's germline CDR1 is LGHNT and CDR2 FRNRAP. Trimming cost V 2 bases and J 9 bases; bases outside gene matches: 12. Here the CDR3 DNA reads TGTGCTAGTGGTTTGTTCACAGGGGCCGCGGCGTCCCAGTACTTC. It yields the protein CASGLFTGAAASQYF.

V gene TRBV30 combines with J gene TRBJ1-6, with D maybe TRBD1 (6 bases). Germline values: CDR1 GTSNPN, CDR2 SVGIG (reference sequence). The CDR3 contains 15 residues. Trimming left V 3 bases short and J 7 bases short, with 16 bases between. The CDR3 reads CAWSRGGGINSPLHF. The CDR3 bases are TGTGCCTGGAGCCGAGGGGGGGGGATCAATTCACCCCTCCACTTT. Using reference TRBV30 and TRBJ1-6 for the parts outside the CDR3, the full variable domain is SQTIHQWPATLVQPVGSPLSLECTVEGTSNPNLYWYRQAAGRGLQLLFYSVGIGQISSEVPQNLSASRPQDRQFILSSKKLLLSDSGFYLCAWSRGGGINSPLHFGNGTRLTVT.

The V gene is TRBV9, the J gene TRBJ2-1; TRBD1 aligns across 8 bases. The V segment lost 6 bases and the J segment 4 bases; nucleotides outside the gene matches: 3. CDR1 SGDLS and CDR2 YYNGEE come from the germline V gene. This CDR3 has 13 residues. CDR3 amino acids: CASKRQGYNEQFF. For the CDR3, the DNA is TGTGCCAGCAAACGACAGGGGTACAATGAGCAGTTCTTC. The variable domain in full, with the rest retrieved from reference TRBV9 and TRBJ2-1, is DSGVTQTPKHLITATGQRVTLRCSPRSGDLSVYWYQQSLDQGLQFLIQYYNGEERAKGNILERFSAQQFPDLHSELNLSSLELGDSALYFCASKRQGYNEQFFGPGTRLTVL.

The rearrangement links TRBV13 to TRBJ2-3, with D possibly being TRBD2 (6 bases). The CDR3 has 14 amino acids. The germline V and J ends were trimmed by 5 bases and 8 bases, with 17 bases remaining between them. Germline V gives CDR1 PRHDT, CDR2 FYEKMQ (reference sequence). The CDR3 spells CASSVREPWSTQYF. The CDR3 DNA reads TGTGCCAGCAGCGTCCGGGAGCCATGGAGTACGCAGTATTTT.

This clone appeared once. The chain links TRBV9 to TRBJ2-7; TRBD2 aligns across 9 bases. Germline loops: CDR1 SGDLS, CDR2 YYNGEE. V dropped 0 bases and J dropped 4; count of bases not matched to a gene: 5. This CDR3 has 15 amino acids. The CDR3 loop is CASSVEGSGSYEQYF. CDR3 nucleotide sequence: TGTGCCAGCAGCGTAGAAGGTAGCGGGAGTTACGAGCAGTACTTC.

This sequence joins TRBV25-1 and TRBJ1-1; D ambiguous. Germline CDR1 is MGHDK and CDR2 is SYGVNS. This CDR3 spans 13 amino acids. V was shortened by 6 bases and J by 1 base, with 9 bases between the two germline ends. For the CDR3, the DNA is TGTGCCAGCAGGAGACACCAGAACACTGAAGCTTTCTTT. It codes for CASRRHQNTEAFF. The whole variable domain, remainder taken from reference TRBV25-1 and TRBJ1-1, is EADIYQTPRYLVIGTGKKITLECSQTMGHDKMYWYQQDPGMELHLIHYSYGVNSTEKGDLSSESTVSRIRTEHFPLTLESARPSHTSQYLCASRRHQNTEAFFGQGTRLTVV.

The chain combines TRBV7-9 with TRBJ1-1; the D gene is possibly TRBD1 (5 bases). CDR3 size: 14 residues. The germline CDR1 and CDR2 sequences are SEHNR and FQNEAQ (reference sequence). Trimming pared 6 bases from V and 5 bases from J, leaving 16 bases between. The CDR3 nucleotides are TGTGCCAGCAGATCCCCTAGGGGATGGACTGAAGCTTTCTTT. As protein: CASRSPRGWTEAFF.

V is TRBV6-5 and J is TRBJ1-2, with 8 positions matching TRBD1. Germline lookup yields CDR1 MNHEY and CDR2 SVGAGI. CDR3 size: 13 residues. Trimming took 5 bases from V and 6 from J; bases not matched to a gene: 5. In DNA, the CDR3 is TGTGCCAGCAGTCGCGGACAGGGCCATGGCTACACCTTC. Its protein is CASSRGQGHGYTF.

This clone was seen at least ten times. Other DNA sequences in the same sample also yield this CDR3. The chain has TRBV7-9 and TRBJ1-6; a weak D match, TRBD1 (6 bases). Trimming removed 1 base at V and 9 bases at J, with 10 bases between. The CDR3 covers 14 residues. Germline loops: CDR1 SEHNR, CDR2 FQNEAQ (reference sequence). CDR3 nucleotide sequence: TGTGCCAGCAGCTTAGACCAGGGGTCTTCACCCCTCCACTTT. Translation gives CASSLDQGSSPLHF.

The CDR3 sequence: CASSQDLGAGGETQYF. The CDR3 coding sequence is TGTGCCAGCAGCCAAGATCTTGGAGCGGGAGGTGAGACCCAGTACTTC. The V gene is TRBV3-1 (or the pseudogene TRBV3-2), the J gene TRBJ2-5, with 9 bases aligning to TRBD2. CDR3 length: 16 residues. Germline loops: CDR1 LGHDT, CDR2 YNNKEL (reference sequence). V lost 0 bases and J lost 5; bases outside the gene matches: 7.

This clone was recorded only once. This chain uses TRBV7-3 with TRBJ2-5; 7 bases are a match to TRBD2. CDR1 and CDR2 (germline): SGHTA, FQGTGA. V was pared by 5 bases and J by 2 bases, with 8 bases of the junction left unmatched. The CDR3 is 15 residues long. The CDR3 is CASSPHSGGQETQYF. DNA of the CDR3: TGTGCCAGCAGCCCGCACTCCGGGGGGCAAGAGACCCAGTACTTC.

The rearrangement links TRBV29-1 to TRBJ2-1; TRBD2 is a possible D gene (5 bases). Trimming took off 4 bases at V and 3 bases at J, with 10 bases between the two ends. The CDR3 is 13 amino acids. The germline gives CDR1 SQVTM, CDR2 ANQGSEA. The chain's CDR3 is CSVVQRSYNEQFF. Written as DNA, the CDR3 is TGCAGCGTTGTCCAGCGGAGCTACAATGAGCAGTTCTTC.

The chain is built from TRBV29-1 and TRBJ1-1; D is unclear. Trimming left V 4 bases short and J 8 bases short, with 11 bases between. The germline V gene has CDR1 SQVTM and CDR2 ANQGSEA. There are 11 residues in the CDR3. CDR3 amino acids: CSVGEEWEAFF. CDR3 nucleotides: TGCAGCGTTGGGGAGGAATGGGAAGCTTTCTTT.

The rearrangement uses TRBV4-1 and TRBJ2-1; 9 bases align to TRBD2. V lost 3 bases and J lost 8; bases outside the gene matches: 14. Per the germline V gene, CDR1 is MGHRA and CDR2 is YSYEKL. The CDR3 contains 17 residues. DNA of the CDR3: TGCGCCAGCAGCCATATGTGGGCGGGAGGGATAACGGATGAGCAGTTCTTC. This translates into CASSHMWAGGITDEQFF.

V usage is TRBV6-1 and J usage is TRBJ1-1; D may be TRBD1 (5 bases). The CDR3 loop spans 13 amino acids. CDR1 is MNHNS, CDR2 SASEGT, per germline. Trimming cost V 2 bases and J 5 bases, with 9 bases left between them. CDR3 coding DNA: TGTGCCAGCAGTGAATTTCAGGGAACTGAAGCTTTCTTT. Translation gives CASSEFQGTEAFF.

The chain is built from TRBV30 and TRBJ1-1; D remains unclear. Per the germline V gene, CDR1 is GTSNPN and CDR2 is SVGIG (reference sequence). This CDR3 contains 14 residues. V was pared by 3 bases and J by 2 bases, with 13 bases between. The CDR3 nucleotides read TGTGCCTGGAGCCCTTGGTCGGGAAACACTGAAGCTTTCTTT. Translated: CAWSPWSGNTEAFF.

The J gene is TRBJ2-7, the V gene TRBV24-1; 9 positions match TRBD1. J gave up 0 bases and V 4 bases, and 15 bases lay outside the gene matches. Germline CDR1 reads KGHDR; CDR2 reads SFDVKD. The CDR3 is 19 amino acids. In DNA, the CDR3 is TGTGCCACCAGTGACCCCCCCCGGGACAGGGACCCCTCCTCCTACGAGCAGTACTTC. It codes for CATSDPPRDRDPSSYEQYF.

The chain combines TRBV10-1 with TRBJ2-2, with D possibly being TRBD2 (6 bases). CDR1 is WNHNN, CDR2 SYGVQD, per germline (reference sequence). Trimming removed 3 bases from V and 1 base from J, with 12 bases in between. The CDR3 extends over 16 amino acids. The CDR3 DNA is TGCGCCAGCAGTGATCGGGGCGGGGTGAACACCGGGGAGCTGTTTTTT. It codes for CASSDRGGVNTGELFF.